This T cell receptor beta chain originates from a study of shared clonotypes between healthy human individuals. CDR1 is LNHDA and CDR2 is SQIVND in the germline V gene (reference sequence). This CDR3 spans 14 amino acids. V was trimmed by 5 bases and J by 4 bases, leaving 11 bases between them. The assay was run at deep level. The protocol was immunoSEQ multiplex PCR, while the TCRdb copy is restricted to in-frame clones and leaves out a portion. The data hold approximately 2,000,000 clones, with less than 95% observed a single time. This clone was seen only a few times. The rearrangement joins TRBV19 to TRBJ1-4; D is perhaps TRBD1 (6 bases). This TCR was sampled from a man in his late teens or twenties in good health. Some clones in this sample may be carry-over from other donors' samples. Sequences were obtained from naive CD4+ T cells from PBMCs. Subset specified: CD45RA+ positively selected. The CDR3 sequence: CASSEDRLNEKLFF. As DNA, the CDR3 is TGTGCCAGTAGTGAGGACAGACTTAATGAAAAACTGTTTTTT.